The 10 T cell receptor beta chains presented below share a single source sample, sequenced in a study of graft-versus-host responses after intestinal transplantation. Sequencing used immunoSEQ multiplex PCR; TCRdb keeps in-frame clones, though not all of them. The repertoire includes around 100,000 clones, roughly nine tenths of them detected once, and 0.2% to 0.25% sits in the top ten. These receptors' targets are unknown. The sequences come from unstimulated CD4+ T cells sorted from spleen or lymph node cells, collected before transplant. Source of these receptors: a human donor who was the organ donor for an intestinal transplant.

This chain joins TRBV19 and TRBJ2-5; TRBD1 is a possible D gene (6 bases). CDR3 length: 14 amino acids. CDR1 and CDR2 from the germline V gene are LNHDA and SQIVND (reference sequence). Trimming removed 4 bases at V and 4 bases at J, with 13 bases between. As DNA, the CDR3 is TGTGCCAGTAGTACTCAGGGGTTCGGAGAGACCCAGTACTTC. Translation gives CASSTQGFGETQYF. Complete variable domain (other parts from reference TRBV19 and TRBJ2-5): DGGITQSPKYLFRKEGQNVTLSCEQNLNHDAMYWYRQDPGQGLRLIYYSQIVNDFQKGDIAEGYSVSREKKESFPLTVTSAQKNPTAFYLCASSTQGFGETQYFGPGTRLLVL.

This rearrangement joins TRBV7-9 to TRBJ2-7; D is undetermined. The V end was cut by 0 bases, the J end by 6 bases, with 15 bases between. The CDR3 consists of 15 residues. CDR1 and CDR2 from the germline V gene are SEHNR and FQNEAQ (reference sequence). The CDR3 loop is CASSLAEGLTVEQYF. The CDR3 bases are TGTGCCAGCAGCTTAGCGGAAGGTCTGACTGTCGAGCAGTACTTC.

The gene calls are TRBV6-5 and TRBJ1-1; D is possibly TRBD1 (5 bases). V dropped 6 bases and J dropped 0 bases, with 5 bases sitting between them. Germline V gene lookup returns CDR1 MNHEY and CDR2 SVGAGI. The length of the CDR3 is 12 residues. In DNA, the CDR3 is TGTGCCAGCAGGACAGTGAACACTGAAGCTTTCTTT. Protein product: CASRTVNTEAFF.

The J gene is TRBJ2-3, the V gene TRBV4-1; D gene ambiguous. Germline-derived CDR1 and CDR2 are MGHRA and YSYEKL. This CDR3 has 15 amino acids. V gave up 4 bases and J gave up 0 bases, with 11 bases separating them. The DNA for the CDR3 is TGCGCCAGCAGCCTCCTAGATCCTAGCACAGATACGCAGTATTTT. Its translation is CASSLLDPSTDTQYF.

This chain joins TRBV5-8 and TRBJ1-2; 7 nucleotides match TRBD1. CDR1 is SGHTS and CDR2 is YDEGEE in the germline V gene. Trimming removed 4 bases from V and 6 bases from J; junction bases left unmatched: 9. There are 14 residues in the CDR3. CDR3 DNA: TGTGCCAGCAGCCTGAACCGACAGGGTGATGGCTACACCTTC. Its protein is CASSLNRQGDGYTF.

The genes are TRBV5-1 and TRBJ2-3, with a possible D match to TRBD1 (5 bases). Germline V gene data show CDR1 as SGHRS and CDR2 as YFSETQ. The CDR3 spans 16 residues. V was shortened by 0 bases and J by 1 base, with 12 bases between the two germline ends. The CDR3 nucleotides are TGCGCCAGCAGCTTGGATCCAGGGATCGGCACAGATACGCAGTATTTT. Amino acid sequence: CASSLDPGIGTDTQYF.

The chain couples TRBV10-1 to TRBJ2-7; TRBD2 matches 9 bases. Germline V gene data show CDR1 as WNHNN and CDR2 as SYGVQD (reference sequence). V dropped 3 bases and J dropped 6; count of bases not matched to a gene: 12. This CDR3 is built from 16 residues. CDR3 protein: CASSDHPKREEGEQYF. The DNA for the CDR3 is TGCGCCAGCAGTGACCATCCTAAGCGGGAGGAGGGCGAGCAGTACTTC.

This clone was detected only once. The rearrangement links TRBV6-1 to TRBJ2-7; D gene unclear. The CDR3 has 13 residues. Trimming removed 2 bases from V and 3 bases from J, with 8 bases in between. The germline V gene has CDR1 MNHNS and CDR2 SASEGT. The CDR3 coding sequence is TGTGCCAGCAGTGAACAAGACGGCTACGAGCAGTACTTC. Amino acid sequence: CASSEQDGYEQYF.

The chain recombines TRBV11-2 with TRBJ2-7; 8 bases align to TRBD2. This CDR3 region has 15 residues. J was trimmed by 2 bases and V by 3 bases; bases with no gene match: 6. From germline, CDR1 is SGHAT and CDR2 FQNNGV. The CDR3 loop is CASSFDQRGTYEQYF. The CDR3 DNA is TGTGCCAGCAGCTTCGACCAGCGGGGGACCTACGAGCAGTACTTC.

This clone was seen a single time. The genes are TRBV15 and TRBJ1-2; D unresolved. Trimming took off 5 bases at V and 8 bases at J, with 15 bases between the two ends. Germline V gene lookup returns CDR1 LNHNV and CDR2 YYDKDF (reference sequence). CDR3 length: 13 residues. Written as DNA, the CDR3 is TGTGCCACCAGCCAGAGGACTAATTCCGGCTACACCTTC. Protein: CATSQRTNSGYTF.